These 26 T cell receptor beta chains came from one sample sequenced in a study of PD-1 and CTLA-4 blockade in melanoma (dated by TCRdb to the early 2020s). Library method: the immunoSEQ multiplex PCR assay. The table comes from immuneACCESS by way of TCRdb, which keeps in-frame sequences with V and J called. Part of the clones is missing from these tables; in studies checked, under half for an unresolved V gene and the rest for unknown reasons. In this sample the table shows fewer than 20,000 clones, about 70% of which occur a single time. The ten top clones hold roughly 14% of the sample. The sequencing here drew on CD8+ T cells from peripheral blood, taken from a patient given anti-PD-1 treatment. These TCRs come from a human donor with melanoma.

The chain uses TRBV3-1 (or the pseudogene TRBV3-2) and TRBJ1-3; D is unclear. Trimming took 1 base from V and 7 from J, leaving 14 bases between them. Germline lookup yields CDR1 LGHDT and CDR2 YNNKEL (reference sequence). The CDR3 runs to 15 residues. DNA of the CDR3: TGTGCCAGCAGCCAAGGTATATCCTTCACGAACACCATATATTTT. This sequence encodes CASSQGISFTNTIYF.

This clone was counted a few times. CDR3 bases: TGTGCTAGTGGCTATACGAGCAATCAGCCCCAGCATTTT. It specifies CASGYTSNQPQHF. The chain couples TRBV12-5 to TRBJ1-5; D is undetermined. The germline V and J ends were trimmed by 6 bases and 1 base, with 7 bases remaining between them. Per the germline V gene, CDR1 is LGHNT and CDR2 is FRNRAP. The CDR3 loop spans 13 amino acids.

The chain links TRBV7-8 to TRBJ1-1, with D unresolved. V gave up 1 base and J gave up 1 base, with 4 bases separating them. There are 13 residues in the CDR3. The germline V gene encodes CDR1 SGHVS and CDR2 FQNEAQ. The CDR3 DNA reads TGTGCCAGCAGCTTAGGTCAGAACACTGAAGCTTTCTTT. It is translated as CASSLGQNTEAFF.

J is TRBJ2-5 and V is TRBV7-7; possible D gene TRBD1, 6 bases. With 1 base removed from V and 0 bases from J, the gap between germline ends came to 9 bases. Germline V gene sequence: CDR1 SSHAT, CDR2 FNYEAQ (reference sequence). There are 15 residues in the CDR3. The CDR3 DNA sequence: TGTGCCAGCAGCTTAGGAACAGGGAACCAAGAGACCCAGTACTTC. It yields the protein CASSLGTGNQETQYF.

The J gene is TRBJ2-7, the V gene TRBV7-9; 8 bases are shared with TRBD1. This CDR3 comprises 14 residues. The germline V gene encodes CDR1 SEHNR and CDR2 FQNEAQ (reference sequence). V gave up 3 bases and J gave up 5 bases; unmatched junction bases: 6. CDR3 DNA: TGTGCCAGCAGCTTCTCAGACAGGGGCAACGAGCAGTACTTC. It encodes CASSFSDRGNEQYF.

V gene TRBV7-9 combines with J gene TRBJ2-2; TRBD2 matches at 14 bases. CDR3 length equals 17 residues. CDR1 is SEHNR and CDR2 is FQNEAQ in the germline V gene (reference sequence). J lost 8 bases, V lost 5 bases, and 10 bases had no gene match. CDR3 sequence (DNA): TGTGCCAGCAGCCATCCCGGGACTAGCGGGGGAGAGGGGGAGCTGTTTTTT. It is translated as CASSHPGTSGGEGELFF.

The genes are TRBV27 and TRBJ1-3; D remains unclear. The ends were cut back, 5 bases at V and 0 bases at J, with 8 bases in the middle. Germline lookup yields CDR1 MNHEY and CDR2 SMNVEV (reference sequence). The CDR3 loop spans 14 amino acids. The CDR3 coding sequence is TGTGCCAGCAGTCCTTGGGGCTCTGGAAACACCATATATTTT. This encodes CASSPWGSGNTIYF.

The rearrangement uses TRBV13 and TRBJ2-7; 10 bases are shared with TRBD1. CDR1 and CDR2 (germline): PRHDT, FYEKMQ (reference sequence). The CDR3 totals 16 residues. V trimming: 5 bases; J trimming: 1 base; junction bases outside the gene matches: 8. The DNA for the CDR3 is TGTGCCAGCAGCGCCAGACAGGGGGCCGCGTCCTACGAGCAGTACTTC. It translates to CASSARQGAASYEQYF.

V is TRBV14 and J is TRBJ1-2; D is unresolved. Germline V lookup: CDR1 SGHDN, CDR2 FVKESK. This CDR3 is 12 amino acids long. Trimming shortened V by 5 bases and J by 5 bases, and 9 bases separated the two germline ends. CDR3 sequence: CASSGTEYGYTF. As DNA, the CDR3 is TGTGCCAGCAGCGGTACTGAGTATGGCTACACCTTC.

The rearrangement joins TRBV7-6 to TRBJ2-4; TRBD1 matches at 10 bases. Germline values: CDR1 SGHVS, CDR2 FNYEAQ. The ends lost 5 bases at V and 2 bases at J; junction bases unmatched: 6. The CDR3 extends over 16 amino acids. The CDR3 is CASSPWDRGTKNIQYF. CDR3 DNA sequence: TGTGCCAGCAGCCCCTGGGACAGGGGAACCAAAAACATTCAGTACTTC.

V gene TRBV29-1 combines with J gene TRBJ2-4; TRBD2 matches 9 bases. This CDR3 comprises 15 residues. Trimming took 0 bases from V and 3 from J; bases not matched to a gene: 3. Germline V gene lookup returns CDR1 SQVTM and CDR2 ANQGSEA. CDR3 amino acids: CSVEEGRGGKNIQYF. The DNA of the CDR3 is TGCAGCGTTGAAGAAGGGCGGGGGGGCAAAAACATTCAGTACTTC. The full variable domain, with the rest looked up from reference TRBV29-1 and TRBJ2-4, is SAVISQKPSRDICQRGTSLTIQCQVDSQVTMMFWYRQQPGQSLTLIATANQGSEATYESGFVIDKFPISRPNLTFSTLTVSNMSPEDSSIYLCSVEEGRGGKNIQYFGAGTRLSVL.

The chain joins TRBV10-3 to TRBJ2-2; D may be TRBD1 or TRBD2 (5 bases each). V was clipped by 0 bases and J by 0 bases, with 11 bases between them. The CDR3 is 17 residues long. CDR1 is ENHRY and CDR2 is SYGVKD in the germline V gene. In DNA form, the CDR3 reads TGTGCCATCAGTGAGTCCCGGACACTAGCGAACACCGGGGAGCTGTTTTTT. This sequence encodes CAISESRTLANTGELFF.

The rearrangement joins TRBV29-1 to TRBJ1-1; 10 bases map to TRBD1. Germline CDR1 reads SQVTM; CDR2 reads ANQGSEA. The CDR3 extends over 16 amino acids. With 3 bases clipped from V and 3 bases from J, the junction kept 10 bases outside the gene matches. In nucleotides, the CDR3 is TGCAGCGTTGATCTTCCCCGGGGGACAGGGGACACTGAAGCTTTCTTT. This translates into CSVDLPRGTGDTEAFF.

The rearrangement links TRBV7-8 to TRBJ2-7, with TRBD1 matching 7 bases. The J segment lost 0 bases and the V segment lost 4 bases, leaving 6 bases of the junction unmatched. Germline V gene data show CDR1 as SGHVS and CDR2 as FQNEAQ. This CDR3 spans 15 amino acids. The CDR3 nucleotides read TGTGCCAGCAGCTCGAAGGACAGGAGCTCCTACGAGCAGTACTTC. It codes for CASSSKDRSSYEQYF.

The chain joins TRBV27 to TRBJ1-1; D is ambiguous. The CDR3 totals 13 residues. V dropped 0 bases and J dropped 5 bases, with 7 bases sitting between them. In germline, CDR1 is MNHEY, CDR2 SMNVEV (reference sequence). CDR3 in amino acids: CASSLSRRTEAFF. CDR3 bases: TGTGCCAGCAGTTTATCGAGGAGGACTGAAGCTTTCTTT.

V is TRBV14 and J is TRBJ2-7; 10 nucleotides line up with TRBD1. The CDR3 is 19 amino acids. V gave up 5 bases and J gave up 4 bases; unmatched junction bases: 20. Germline CDR1 reads SGHDN; CDR2 reads FVKESK. The CDR3 is CASSKGRSARDRGVYEQYF. CDR3 sequence (DNA): TGTGCCAGCAGCAAAGGGAGATCCGCCCGGGACAGGGGAGTTTACGAGCAGTACTTC. The full variable domain, in which reference TRBV14 and TRBJ2-7 provide the parts outside the CDR3, is EAGVTQFPSHSVIEKGQTVTLRCDPISGHDNLYWYRRVMGKEIKFLLHFVKESKQDESGMPNNRFLAERTGGTYSTLKVQPAELEDSGVYFCASSKGRSARDRGVYEQYFGPGTRLTVT.

The chain uses TRBV11-2 and TRBJ2-5, with 8 bases lining up with TRBD1. The J segment lost 0 bases and the V segment lost 8 bases, leaving 8 bases of the junction unmatched. This CDR3 is 15 amino acids long. Germline V gene data show CDR1 as SGHAT and CDR2 as FQNNGV. CDR3 in amino acids: CASLETGAYQETQYF. CDR3 in DNA: TGTGCCAGCTTGGAGACAGGGGCCTACCAAGAGACCCAGTACTTC.

The chain employs TRBV4-1 and TRBJ1-1; D is uncertain. This CDR3 has 14 amino acids. V dropped 4 bases and J dropped 3 bases, with 12 bases sitting between them. Germline V lookup: CDR1 MGHRA, CDR2 YSYEKL. Written as DNA, the CDR3 is TGCGCCAGCAGCCTAGCCGGCCCAGACACTGAAGCTTTCTTT. It is translated as CASSLAGPDTEAFF.

The rearrangement links TRBV11-1 to TRBJ2-7, with a possible D match to TRBD2 (5 bases). From germline, CDR1 is SGHAT and CDR2 FQDESV (reference sequence). V lost 5 bases to trimming and J lost 7 bases, with 18 bases between them. The CDR3 runs 14 residues. The DNA for the CDR3 is TGTGCCAGCAGCAGATATGGGAGTTCGAGTGAGCAGTACTTC. Its protein product is CASSRYGSSSEQYF. Using reference TRBV11-1 and TRBJ2-7 for the parts outside the CDR3, the full variable domain is EAEVAQSPRYKITEKSQAVAFWCDPISGHATLYWYRQILGQGPELLVQFQDESVVDDSQLPKDRFSAERLKGVDSTLKIQPAELGDSAMYLCASSRYGSSSEQYFGPGTRLTVT.

The chain is built from TRBV27 and TRBJ1-5, with a possible D match to TRBD1 (5 bases). With 5 bases removed from V and 7 bases from J, the gap between germline ends came to 21 bases. The germline gives CDR1 MNHEY, CDR2 SMNVEV (reference sequence). There are 16 residues in the CDR3. The CDR3 DNA sequence: TGTGCCAGCAGTAACCTCGGCAGGGAGATGGTCCAGCCCCAGCATTTT. It is translated as CASSNLGREMVQPQHF.

This chain connects TRBV6-2 or TRBV6-3 to TRBJ2-7; TRBD2 matches 7 bases. Germline loops: CDR1 MNHEY, CDR2 SVGEGT. The CDR3 consists of 15 residues. V lost 5 bases to trimming and J lost 1 base; unmatched junction nucleotides: 8. The CDR3 loop is CASSDGGTTSYEQYF. CDR3 bases: TGTGCCAGCAGTGACGGGGGGACTACATCCTACGAGCAGTACTTC.

The chain is built from TRBV7-6 and TRBJ2-1, with D possibly matching TRBD1 (5 bases). Germline CDR1 reads SGHVS; CDR2 reads FNYEAQ. V lost 1 base and J lost 3, with 10 bases in between. The CDR3 covers 15 residues. The CDR3 here is CASSLVVTDYNEQFF. DNA for the CDR3: TGTGCCAGCAGCTTAGTAGTGACAGACTACAATGAGCAGTTCTTC.

The rearrangement uses TRBV30 and TRBJ2-3; D gene uncertain. V gave up 5 bases and J gave up 3 bases, with 3 bases separating them. The CDR3 contains 10 residues. Germline assignment: CDR1 GTSNPN and CDR2 SVGIG (reference sequence). In nucleotides, the CDR3 is TGTGCCTGGGGTACAGATACGCAGTATTTT. This gives the protein CAWGTDTQYF. The whole variable domain, remainder taken from reference TRBV30 and TRBJ2-3, is SQTIHQWPATLVQPVGSPLSLECTVEGTSNPNLYWYRQAAGRGLQLLFYSVGIGQISSEVPQNLSASRPQDRQFILSSKKLLLSDSGFYLCAWGTDTQYFGPGTRLTVL.

The chain employs TRBV5-4 and TRBJ2-7; D possibly matches TRBD1 or TRBD2 (6 bases each). Germline V gene lookup returns CDR1 SGHNT and CDR2 YYREEE (reference sequence). The CDR3 length is 12 residues. V was shortened by 4 bases and J by 6 bases, with 11 bases between the two germline ends. This CDR3 is CASSEEGGEQYF. CDR3 DNA: TGTGCCAGCAGCGAGGAGGGGGGCGAGCAGTACTTC. Filled out from reference TRBV5-4 and TRBJ2-7, the complete variable domain reads ETGVTQSPTHLIKTRGQQVTLRCSSQSGHNTVSWYQQALGQGPQFIFQYYREEENGRGNFPPRFSGLQFPNYSSELNVNALELDDSALYLCASSEEGGEQYFGPGTRLTVT.

This clone occurred once. The chain uses TRBV7-2 and TRBJ1-1; D gene unclear. This CDR3 is built from 13 residues. Germline values: CDR1 SGHTA, CDR2 FQGNSA. The V gene lost 1 base and the J gene lost 1 base, with 4 bases spanning the gap. The CDR3 spells CASSLVTNTEAFF. The CDR3 DNA follows: TGTGCCAGCAGCTTAGTAACGAACACTGAAGCTTTCTTT.

The chain joins TRBV7-9 to TRBJ2-1; maybe TRBD1 (6 bases). Looked up from germline, CDR1 is SEHNR and CDR2 is FQNEAQ (reference sequence). The germline V and J ends were trimmed by 5 bases and 4 bases, with 12 bases remaining between them. The CDR3 runs to 14 residues. The CDR3 sequence: CASSPRTAYNEQFF. Here the CDR3 DNA reads TGTGCCAGCAGCCCACGGACAGCATACAATGAGCAGTTCTTC.